This section outlines one T cell receptor beta chain sequence together with its context. It has no known antigen specificity. No much larger clone is present one base from it, and per-base qualities are unavailable. The sample belongs to a study of type 1 and type 2 diabetes patients (dated by TCRdb to the mid-2010s). Turning to the overall study: About nine type 1 diabetes patients, a few type 2 diabetes patients and about 6 nondiabetic controls, all recruited in China, made up the cohort. The whole study generated approximately 20 million paired-end reads. Type 2 diabetes patients were included as a disease comparison group for the type 1 diabetes patients. The study used high-throughput sequencing to profile TCRbeta repertoires and compare individuals with type 1 diabetes, type 2 diabetes and no diabetes. Paired-end sequencing of TCRbeta libraries was performed on Illumina HiSeq 2000 or MiSeq instruments. Throughout the study, CD4 or CD8 MicroBeads on MACS columns were used to positively select CD4+ and CD8+ T cells from PBMCs. Similar V gene usage was observed when roughly 20-cycle and roughly 25-cycle amplification were compared, suggesting similar primer efficiencies and random PCR bias.

The CDR3 covers 15 residues, taking in both the cysteine and the phenylalanine. Left in the record is the CDR3 DNA by itself, 45 bases read in frame from the first base. V is reduced by 1 base and J by 6 bases, leaving a spacing of 13 bases between them. The germline V gene (reference sequence) yields LNHDA for CDR1 and SQIVND for CDR2. Results and caveats for the whole study, not just this receptor: Type 2 diabetes and control samples had highly correlated V and J gene usage patterns, with the correlation between samples averaging about 0.97. Type 2 diabetes patients had few highly-expanded CD4+ clones, median one, accounting for a median approximately 4% of reads. In both CD4+ and CD8+ T cells, type 2 diabetes repertoires were highly diverse, with diversity significantly greater than that of type 1 diabetes repertoires. Because only a limited number of T2D and control samples were sequenced, some T1D-only HECs might also be present in more T2D or control samples. The study groups were not matched for age and gender, which could possibly have biased interpretation.

Sequencing instrument: Illumina MiSeq. TCRbeta CDR3 amplification used genomic DNA from the sorted T cell subsets as template. The TCRbeta CDR3 region was amplified by multiplex PCR with 30 forward and 13 reverse primers. PCR products were purified with AMPure XP beads, after which indices and adaptors were added in a second approximately 25-cycle PCR. Libraries were gel-purified using the QIAquick Gel Extraction Kit before sequencing. As for the original processing: FLASH was used to merge the paired-end reads, and IgBLAST was used to align the reads to IMGT V, D and J germline references. Reads with below 70% alignment identity to germline references were discarded, leaving 8.5 million to 14 million reads study-wide. Following IMGT definitions, CDR3 boundaries, reading frame and productivity were assigned. A highly-expanded clone was defined as any clone making up 1% or more of reads, and normalized Shannon entropy served as the measure of diversity. Unpaired two-tailed t-tests were used to test for differences in Shannon entropy between groups. TCRdb passed the public sequencing reads through fastp at Q25 and MiXCR, retaining productive beta sequences. Here each entry gathers all rows of one CDR3 protein and keeps the most common genes and DNA. These V and J calls derive from TCRdb rather than the authors' analysis. This sample is represented by 250,000 to 300,000 distinct CDR3 sequences; around 50% of them were singletons. The top ten hold about an eighth of the sample.

Standard classification criteria for type 1 or type 2 diabetes were met by all diabetic patients, and glucose and C-peptide were assessed by WHO-recommended methods. Exclusion applied to any donor with other autoimmune diseases or infections within the previous four weeks. Roughly 10 milliliters of peripheral blood were collected from each participant. LymphoPrep density separation was used to isolate PBMCs. The receptor was derived from a man between 18 and 29 years old with type 2 diabetes. Here the chain combines TRBV19 and TRBJ1-5; no D segment can be confidently identified. The sample comprised peripheral blood mononuclear cells (PBMCs). Here the CDR3 is given as CASSIVSGLSQPQHF. The base sequence is TGTGCCAGTAGTATAGTATCGGGGTTAAGTCAGCCCCAGCATTTT.